One sample yielded the 21 T cell receptor beta chains listed below, sequenced in a study of vaccination effects on CD4 cells after COVID-19. No cognate antigen is known for these TCRs. Sequenced by immunoSEQ multiplex PCR; TCRdb stores in-frame clones only, minus some. Seen here are about 41,000 clones, 70% observed once, and the top ten hold about 28%. Using viral peptide pools, the ViraFEST assay grew out antigen-specific CD4+ T cells prior to sequencing. Isolating CD4+ T cells followed more than eight days of culture. None of these healthy vaccinees had been infected with SARS-CoV-2 before vaccination. The sequencing here drew on CD4+ T cells from PBMCs cultured with HCoV-OC43 spike peptides, taken before COVID-19 vaccination. Subset denoted: HCoV-OC43 spike overlapping peptide pool stimulation. Receptor source: a human donor who received a COVID-19 vaccine.

The DNA of the CDR3 is TGCGCCAGCAGCCAAGATCGGGGGACAGGGGTACCTGGAAACACCATATATTTT. Its translation: CASSQDRGTGVPGNTIYF. The chain links TRBV4-1 to TRBJ1-3; 10 nucleotides line up with TRBD1. Germline CDR1 is MGHRA and CDR2 is YSYEKL. Germline trimming cut 0 bases from V and 2 bases from J; bases unmatched to any gene: 7. This CDR3 is built from 18 residues.

This clone has only a few counts. The genes are TRBV2 and TRBJ1-5, with TRBD1 matching over 7 bases. Germline-derived CDR1 and CDR2 are SNHLY and FYNNEI. J was trimmed by 0 bases and V by 2 bases; bases with no gene match: 13. This CDR3 has 19 residues. The CDR3, as DNA: TGTGCCAGCAGTGAAATGGCGGCAGGGGGAGCTTTTAGCAATCAGCCCCAGCATTTT. Its protein product is CASSEMAAGGAFSNQPQHF. The complete variable domain, with remaining parts taken from reference TRBV2 and TRBJ1-5, reads EPEVTQTPSHQVTQMGQEVILRCVPISNHLYFYWYRQILGQKVEFLVSFYNNEISEKSEIFDDQFSVERPDGSNFTLKIRSTKLEDSAMYFCASSEMAAGGAFSNQPQHFGDGTRLSIL.

The V gene is TRBV15, the J gene TRBJ2-3; a weak D match, TRBD1 (6 bases). The length of the CDR3 is 16 residues. The V end lost 0 bases, the J end lost 0 bases, and 10 bases lay between the germline ends. Looked up from germline, CDR1 is LNHNV and CDR2 is YYDKDF (reference sequence). The CDR3 coding sequence is TGTGCCACCAGCAGAGAATGGGACACTAGCACAGATACGCAGTATTTT. This encodes CATSREWDTSTDTQYF.

The rearrangement uses TRBV9 and TRBJ2-1; TRBD2 agrees at 13 bases. Trimming took 4 bases from V and 8 from J; bases not matched to a gene: 15. The CDR3 loop spans 18 amino acids. CDR1 is SGDLS and CDR2 is YYNGEE in the germline V gene. The DNA of the CDR3 is TGTGCCAGCAGCCCCAAAAGACTAGCGGGGGGACAAGAAGATGAGCAGTTCTTC. As protein: CASSPKRLAGGQEDEQFF.

The V and J genes are TRBV5-5 and TRBJ1-4; D not certain. CDR3 size: 13 residues. Trimming removed 0 bases from V and 11 bases from J, with 11 bases in between. Germline V gene sequence: CDR1 SGHKS, CDR2 YYEKEE (reference sequence). The CDR3 here is CASSLVPPEKLFF. CDR3 in DNA: TGTGCCAGCAGCTTGGTCCCTCCCGAGAAACTGTTTTTT.

The rearrangement joins TRBV5-1 to TRBJ2-7; D unclear. The CDR3 is 11 residues long. Germline CDR1 is SGHRS and CDR2 is YFSETQ. V was shortened by 4 bases and J by 0 bases, with 2 bases between the two germline ends. CDR3 amino acids: CASSHSYEQYF. DNA of the CDR3: TGCGCCAGCAGCCACTCCTACGAGCAGTACTTC. Full variable domain (outside the CDR3, taken from reference TRBV5-1 and TRBJ2-7): KAGVTQTPRYLIKTRGQQVTLSCSPISGHRSVSWYQQTPGQGLQFLFEYFSETQRNKGNFPGRFSGRQFSNSRSEMNVSTLELGDSALYLCASSHSYEQYFGPGTRLTVT.

The chain carries TRBV27 and TRBJ1-1; TRBD1 aligns across 9 bases. The CDR3 is 14 amino acids. With 3 bases clipped from V and 2 bases from J, the junction kept 1 base outside the gene matches. The V gene's germline CDR1 is MNHEY and CDR2 SMNVEV (reference sequence). The CDR3 nucleotides read TGTGCCAGCAGTTTGGGACAGGGTAACACTGAAGCTTTCTTT. Protein sequence: CASSLGQGNTEAFF.

The chain is built from TRBV7-9 and TRBJ2-7; D gene uncertain. V lost 4 bases to trimming and J lost 4 bases, with 5 bases between them. CDR3 size: 11 residues. CDR1 and CDR2 (germline): SEHNR, FQNEAQ (reference sequence). CDR3 DNA sequence: TGTGCCAGCAGCTCTTATTACGAGCAGTACTTC. As protein: CASSSYYEQYF.

The chain combines TRBV11-2 with TRBJ2-5; the match to TRBD2 covers 8 bases. The CDR3 runs to 16 residues. The junction had 10 bases not matched to a gene; V was cut back by 5 bases and J by 2 bases. CDR1 SGHAT and CDR2 FQNNGV come from the germline V gene. The CDR3 loop is CASSPNRAGAQETQYF. CDR3 bases: TGTGCCAGCAGCCCAAACCGAGCGGGAGCACAAGAGACCCAGTACTTC.

V usage is TRBV2 and J usage is TRBJ1-1, with D perhaps matching TRBD1 (5 bases). The V end lost 7 bases, the J end lost 3 bases, and 18 bases lay between the germline ends. Germline V gene data show CDR1 as SNHLY and CDR2 as FYNNEI. The CDR3 length is 15 residues. CDR3 loop: CASTLGGDSYTEAFF. In nucleotides, the CDR3 is TGTGCCAGCACCCTGGGGGGAGACAGTTACACTGAAGCTTTCTTT. Full variable domain (rest looked up from reference TRBV2 and TRBJ1-1): EPEVTQTPSHQVTQMGQEVILRCVPISNHLYFYWYRQILGQKVEFLVSFYNNEISEKSEIFDDQFSVERPDGSNFTLKIRSTKLEDSAMYFCASTLGGDSYTEAFFGQGTRLTVV.

The genes are TRBV27 and TRBJ1-1, with 9 bases that match TRBD1. This CDR3 is built from 14 residues. Unmatched junction bases numbered 7, after V lost 6 bases and J lost 5 bases. The germline V gene encodes CDR1 MNHEY and CDR2 SMNVEV (reference sequence). The CDR3 bases are TGTGCCAGCAGACGGGACAGGGCCTTTACTGAAGCTTTCTTT. Its translation: CASRRDRAFTEAFF.

The rearrangement uses TRBV6-5 and TRBJ1-1; D gene uncertain. This CDR3 contains 13 residues. Germline-derived CDR1 and CDR2 are MNHEY and SVGAGI. The V gene lost 5 bases and the J gene lost 4 bases, with 11 bases spanning the gap. CDR3: CASSRTLATEAFF. In nucleotides, the CDR3 is TGTGCCAGCAGTAGAACCCTTGCCACTGAAGCTTTCTTT.

The CDR3, as DNA: TGTGCCAGCAGTGAATACAGGGGGAAGTGGAGGGAGACCCAGTACTTC. Its protein product is CASSEYRGKWRETQYF. The chain links TRBV25-1 to TRBJ2-5, with 7 bases lining up with TRBD1. V lost 0 bases to trimming and J lost 5 bases; unmatched junction nucleotides: 9. The CDR3 is 16 amino acids. CDR1 and CDR2 (germline): MGHDK, SYGVNS.

The chain uses TRBV14 and TRBJ2-5, with 8 bases that match TRBD1. The germline CDR1 and CDR2 sequences are SGHDN and FVKESK. This CDR3 is built from 15 residues. The junction had 3 bases not matched to a gene; V was cut back by 2 bases and J by 1 base. DNA for the CDR3: TGTGCCAGCAGCCAAATACAGGGGGTCCAAGAGACCCAGTACTTC. Translating it yields CASSQIQGVQETQYF.

The chain employs TRBV9 and TRBJ1-3; 7 bases match TRBD1. Unmatched junction bases numbered 3, after V lost 3 bases and J lost 0 bases. This CDR3 region has 15 residues. Looked up from germline, CDR1 is SGDLS and CDR2 is YYNGEE. The DNA of the CDR3 is TGTGCCAGCAGCGCCACAGGGGTCTCTGGAAACACCATATATTTT. This sequence encodes CASSATGVSGNTIYF.

This clone occurred a few times. The V gene is TRBV28, the J gene TRBJ1-3; D call uncertain. The CDR3 has 11 residues. Germline V gives CDR1 MDHEN, CDR2 SYDVKM. Trimming cost V 11 bases and J 0 bases, with 5 bases left between them. The CDR3 region has the DNA TGTGCCGGAAGCTCTGGAAACACCATATATTTT. This codes for CAGSSGNTIYF. Full variable domain (outside the CDR3, taken from reference TRBV28 and TRBJ1-3): DVKVTQSSRYLVKRTGEKVFLECVQDMDHENMFWYRQDPGLGLRLIYFSYDVKMKEKGDIPEGYSVSREKKERFSLILESASTNQTSMYLCAGSSGNTIYFGEGSWLTVV.

This clone has only one observation. The V and J genes are TRBV7-2 and TRBJ2-1; TRBD2 matches at 12 bases. There are 19 residues in the CDR3. With 5 bases clipped from V and 1 base from J, the junction kept 12 bases outside the gene matches. The germline gives CDR1 SGHTA, CDR2 FQGNSA. The CDR3 loop reads CASSRRLAGGPESYNEQFF. The CDR3 region has the DNA TGTGCCAGCAGCCGCCGGCTAGCGGGGGGGCCGGAGTCCTACAATGAGCAGTTCTTC. The full variable domain, in which reference TRBV7-2 and TRBJ2-1 provide the parts outside the CDR3, is GAGVSQSPSNKVTEKGKDVELRCDPISGHTALYWYRQSLGQGLEFLIYFQGNSAPDKSGLPSDRFSAERTGGSVSTLTIQRTQQEDSAVYLCASSRRLAGGPESYNEQFFGPGTRLTVL.

The rearrangement uses TRBV30 and TRBJ1-4, with D possibly matching TRBD1 (5 bases). The CDR3 extends over 15 amino acids. Trimming took off 2 bases at V and 6 bases at J, with 16 bases between the two ends. CDR1 GTSNPN and CDR2 SVGIG come from the germline V gene (reference sequence). The CDR3 reads CAWSHLTGGHEKLFF. The DNA of the CDR3 is TGTGCCTGGAGTCACCTCACAGGTGGCCATGAAAAACTGTTTTTT.

The genes are TRBV19 and TRBJ1-1; possibly TRBD1 for D (6 bases). Germline V gene data show CDR1 as LNHDA and CDR2 as SQIVND (reference sequence). The ends were cut back, 5 bases at V and 1 base at J, with 17 bases in the middle. The CDR3 has 16 amino acids. CDR3 DNA sequence: TGTGCCAGTAGTGGGGGCCTTATTTCAACGAACACTGAAGCTTTCTTT. Its translation: CASSGGLISTNTEAFF.

The chain recombines TRBV6-1 with TRBJ1-3; D gene uncertain. The CDR3 runs 15 residues. In germline, CDR1 is MNHNS, CDR2 SASEGT. Trimming took 2 bases from V and 4 from J, leaving 12 bases between them. The CDR3 DNA sequence: TGTGCCAGCAGTGAACGTTCTTTGAAAGGAAACACCATATATTTT. It yields the protein CASSERSLKGNTIYF.

V gene TRBV6-5 combines with J gene TRBJ2-6, with D unresolved. Germline CDR1 and CDR2: MNHEY and SVGAGI. The V gene lost 11 bases and the J gene lost 0 bases, with 8 bases spanning the gap. The CDR3 is 13 residues long. CDR3 residues: CAGKVSGANVLTF. Here the CDR3 DNA reads TGTGCCGGGAAGGTCTCTGGGGCCAACGTCCTGACTTTC.